Listed below are T cell receptor beta chains from one sample, sequenced in a study of T cell responses to AZD1222 COVID-19 vaccine. The data were produced by immunoSEQ multiplex PCR, yet TCRdb's version contains in-frame clones alone and is incomplete. Altogether 95,000 to 110,000 clones are present, 90% to 95% being singletons, with the ten largest covering roughly 42%. The specimen was peripheral blood, collected on day 0 of AZD1222 vaccination. These receptors all come from an adult in good health. The CDR3 runs from the conserved cysteine through the conserved F or W. The D gene is left open where the match is weak. The size of a clone is reported for some rows only, either as once, few or many, or as a class for expanded clones.

v_gene	d_gene	j_gene	abundance	CDR3aa	CDR3nt
TRBV29-1	.	TRBJ2-6	.	CSVELGGSGANVLTF	TGCAGCGTTGAATTGGGAGGATCTGGGGCCAACGTCCTGACTTTC
TRBV10-1	.	TRBJ1-5	.	CASSGGRGGSNQPQHF	TGCGCCAGCAGTGGAGGGAGAGGGGGAAGCAATCAGCCCCAGCATTTT
TRBV19	.	TRBJ2-1	.	CASSMWYVGGKDPYNEQFF	TGTGCCAGTAGTATGTGGTATGTCGGCGGGAAAGACCCCTACAATGAGCAGTTCTTC
TRBV6-5	TRBD1	TRBJ2-7	once	CASSSTDRGLYYEQYF	TGTGCCAGCAGTTCGACGGACAGGGGGCTGTACTACGAGCAGTACTTC
TRBV9	.	TRBJ2-5	.	CASSVLDRASQETQYF	TGTGCCAGCAGCGTCCTGGACAGAGCCTCCCAAGAGACCCAGTACTTC
TRBV28	.	TRBJ1-1	.	CASSLRGKPLNTEAFF	TGTGCCAGCAGTTTAAGGGGGAAACCCCTGAACACTGAAGCTTTCTTT
TRBV19	.	TRBJ2-1	.	CATGHNSYNEQFF	TGTGCCACGGGACACAACTCCTACAATGAGCAGTTCTTC
TRBV28	TRBD2	TRBJ2-7	.	CASTLMGLAGYEQYF	TGTGCCAGCACCCTCATGGGACTAGCAGGCTACGAGCAGTACTTC
TRBV6-6	.	TRBJ1-1	.	CASSYYKNTEAFF	TGTGCCAGCAGTTACTACAAGAACACTGAAGCTTTCTTT
TRBV9	TRBD1	TRBJ2-1	.	CASSPPGQGAYNEQFF	TGTGCCAGCAGCCCTCCGGGACAGGGGGCTTACAATGAGCAGTTCTTC
TRBV28	.	TRBJ1-5	.	CASQEQWGVGNQPQHF	TGTGCCAGCCAGGAACAGTGGGGAGTTGGCAATCAGCCCCAGCATTTT
TRBV30	.	TRBJ1-6	.	CAWLVPGMDNSPLHF	TGTGCCTGGCTCGTTCCGGGTATGGATAATTCACCCCTCCACTTT
TRBV28	.	TRBJ2-7	.	CASSVGVVSEQYF	TGTGCCAGCAGCGTGGGGGTAGTTAGCGAGCAGTACTTC